This TCR beta chain was sequenced during a study of blood T cell repertoires in COVID-19. V shed 5 bases and J shed 4 bases, with 11 bases lying between them. Germline CDR1 LNHDA, CDR2 SQIVND (reference sequence). The CDR3 sequence is 13 residues long. This clone was observed once. Profiling relied on immunoSEQ multiplex PCR, and the TCRdb table lists in-frame clones only, not all of them. This table has some 180,000 clones, roughly 85% appearing once. The source material was peripheral blood. The clonotype was recovered from a man in his 60s with active or convalescent COVID-19. The chain links TRBV19 to TRBJ1-1; D may be TRBD1 (5 bases). The chain's CDR3 is CASSVRVGTEAFF. CDR3 in DNA: TGTGCCAGTAGTGTCAGGGTGGGCACTGAAGCTTTCTTT.